This T cell receptor beta chain originates from a study of T cells after yellow fever vaccination. TCRdb ran MiXCR on the 5' RACE reads and lists one entry per CDR3 protein. Here the sample spans over 250,000 distinct CDR3 sequences, about 4% being singletons. Trimming removed 8 bases from V and 3 bases from J, with 10 bases in between. The CDR3 extends over 12 amino acids. Germline-derived CDR1 and CDR2 are ENHRY and SYGVKD. In its sample, this clonotype was seen many times. This chain connects TRBV10-3 to TRBJ1-1; D might be TRBD1 (5 bases). The sample was PBMCs, taken 5 days after the yellow fever booster vaccination. The receptor's source is a man aged 18 to 29 who received the YFV17D yellow fever vaccine. The CDR3: CAIGRADTEAFF. The CDR3 DNA sequence: TGTGCCATCGGCAGGGCGGACACTGAAGCTTTCTTT.